Below are 32 T cell receptor beta chains sequenced from a single sample in a study of CD8+CD57+ T cells in acquired aplastic anemia. TCR beta VDJ combinations and CDR3 sequences were profiled from genomic DNA. Each CDR3 protein gets one entry after TCRdb re-called the reads with MiXCR. The table records 100,000 to 130,000 distinct CDR3 sequences, around half of them present only once. Specimen: sorted CD4+, CD8+, or CD8+CD57+ T cells (not recorded which) from PBMCs. The source of these receptors is a human donor in good health, serving as a control.

The J gene is TRBJ1-2, the V gene TRBV19; 8 nucleotides line up with TRBD1. Germline V gives CDR1 LNHDA, CDR2 SQIVND (reference sequence). The CDR3 contains 16 residues. V was pared by 5 bases and J by 8 bases, with 16 bases of the junction left unmatched. CDR3 amino acids: CASSLPLDRGAWGYTF. The DNA for the CDR3 is TGTGCCAGTAGTCTTCCTCTTGACAGGGGTGCTTGGGGCTACACCTTC.

In its sample, this clonotype was seen many times. The chain uses TRBV2 and TRBJ1-1; D unclear. This CDR3 region has 12 residues. Germline CDR1 SNHLY, CDR2 FYNNEI. V was trimmed by 6 bases and J by 3 bases, leaving 8 bases between them. CDR3 DNA: TGTGCCAGCAGGGCGATGGACACTGAAGCTTTCTTT. It encodes CASRAMDTEAFF.

By its share, this clonotype is medium-sized. The CDR3 region is CSVYEGGKGSYGYTF. In nucleotides, the CDR3 is TGCAGCGTTTATGAGGGCGGTAAGGGCAGCTATGGCTACACCTTC. The V call is TRBV29-1, the J call TRBJ1-2; D ambiguous. CDR1 SQVTM and CDR2 ANQGSEA come from the germline V gene. CDR3 size: 15 residues. V gave up 5 bases and J gave up 4 bases, with 20 bases separating them.

J is TRBJ1-1 and V is TRBV5-1; D remains unclear. The V gene lost 6 bases and the J gene lost 1 base, with 4 bases spanning the gap. There are 11 residues in the CDR3. The germline V gene encodes CDR1 SGHRS and CDR2 YFSETQ. The chain's CDR3 is CASKGNTEAFF. The CDR3 DNA sequence: TGCGCCAGCAAGGGGAACACTGAAGCTTTCTTT.

This clonotype was seen a handful of times. The chain links TRBV20-1 to TRBJ1-2, with a tentative D call TRBD1 (5 bases). The CDR3 spans 16 residues. CDR1 is DFQATT, CDR2 SNEGSKA, per germline (reference sequence). V was trimmed by 0 bases and J by 1 base, leaving 15 bases between them. The CDR3 sequence is CSARDGLRGGNYGYTF. The CDR3 DNA reads as TGCAGTGCTAGAGATGGGTTACGGGGGGGTAACTATGGCTACACCTTC.

This clonotype came up many times. This chain joins TRBV10-3 and TRBJ1-5, with a weak D call TRBD1 (6 bases). Trimming stripped 10 bases from V and 4 bases from J, with 20 bases between. CDR3 length equals 15 residues. Germline lookup yields CDR1 ENHRY and CDR2 SYGVKD. The CDR3 protein is CATRSTEGDNQPQHF. In DNA form, the CDR3 reads TGTGCCACCCGATCGACGGAGGGGGATAATCAGCCCCAGCATTTT.

The chain joins TRBV29-1 to TRBJ2-7; D call uncertain. The CDR3 is 13 amino acids. CDR1 SQVTM and CDR2 ANQGSEA come from the germline V gene. Trimming took off 7 bases at V and 3 bases at J, with 16 bases between the two ends. CDR3: CSARSVQGYEQYF. The CDR3 bases are TGCAGCGCCCGGTCTGTGCAAGGCTACGAGCAGTACTTC.

The V gene is TRBV29-1, the J gene TRBJ1-6, with 7 nucleotides matching TRBD1. The germline CDR1 and CDR2 sequences are SQVTM and ANQGSEA. The length of the CDR3 is 14 residues. The CDR3 DNA sequence: TGCAGTGCTCCCCGGGACAGAATCGATTCACCCCTCCACTTT. Protein product: CSAPRDRIDSPLHF. The complete variable domain, with remaining parts taken from reference TRBV29-1 and TRBJ1-6, reads SAVISQKPSRDICQRGTSLTIQCQVDSQVTMMFWYRQQPGQSLTLIATANQGSEATYESGFVIDKFPISRPNLTFSTLTVSNMSPEDSSIYLCSAPRDRIDSPLHFGNGTRLTVT.

The table lists this clonotype with many counts. The J gene is TRBJ1-2, the V gene TRBV27, with D perhaps matching TRBD1 (6 bases). V dropped 5 bases and J dropped 0 bases, with 13 bases sitting between them. The CDR3 is 15 amino acids. CDR1 MNHEY and CDR2 SMNVEV come from the germline V gene (reference sequence). The CDR3 region is CASSPQGRANYGYTF. The CDR3 DNA is TGTGCCAGCAGTCCTCAGGGGCGAGCTAACTATGGCTACACCTTC.

This clonotype was found a few times. V is TRBV11-2 and J is TRBJ2-2; 13 bases agree with TRBD2. This CDR3 has 17 amino acids. The germline V gene has CDR1 SGHAT and CDR2 FQNNGV. The J segment lost 7 bases and the V segment lost 1 base, leaving 6 bases of the junction unmatched. This CDR3 is CASSLVGTSGVNGELFF. The CDR3 DNA sequence: TGTGCCAGCAGCTTAGTTGGGACTAGCGGGGTAAACGGGGAGCTGTTTTTT.

This clonotype was counted many times. This sequence joins TRBV6-1 and TRBJ2-5, with D possibly being TRBD2 (5 bases). The V and J ends lost 10 bases and 5 bases respectively, with 23 bases between them. This CDR3 is 15 amino acids long. The germline V gene encodes CDR1 MNHNS and CDR2 SASEGT. The CDR3 sequence is CATAHTAAVGETQYF. The CDR3 region has the DNA TGTGCCACCGCCCATACAGCGGCGGTGGGTGAGACCCAGTACTTC.

The genes are TRBV15 and TRBJ1-5; no reliable D call. The CDR3 consists of 15 residues. V was shortened by 0 bases and J by 3 bases, with 9 bases between the two germline ends. Germline values: CDR1 LNHNV, CDR2 YYDKDF (reference sequence). CDR3 protein: CATSRDQAANQPQHF. For the CDR3, the DNA is TGTGCCACCAGCAGAGATCAGGCAGCCAATCAGCCCCAGCATTTT.

This clonotype was seen just once. The V call is TRBV10-1, the J call TRBJ2-5; D unclear. V gave up 3 bases and J gave up 0 bases, with 14 bases separating them. From germline, CDR1 is WNHNN and CDR2 SYGVQD (reference sequence). The CDR3 is 16 amino acids. The CDR3 loop is CASSDISGRDQETQYF. The CDR3 DNA sequence: TGCGCCAGCAGTGATATATCGGGCCGTGACCAAGAGACCCAGTACTTC.

This chain connects TRBV7-9 to TRBJ2-5; either TRBD1 or TRBD2 may fit D (5 bases each). V lost 4 bases, J lost 5 bases, and 11 bases lay in between. This CDR3 has 13 residues. Germline CDR1 SEHNR, CDR2 FQNEAQ (reference sequence). In nucleotides, the CDR3 is TGTGCCAGCAGCTCGGGGCAGAGGGAGACCCAGTACTTC. It translates to CASSSGQRETQYF.

In its sample, this clonotype was seen many times. V is TRBV16 and J is TRBJ1-2; perhaps TRBD1 as D (5 bases). The CDR3 sequence is 16 residues long. V shed 0 bases and J shed 1 base, with 12 bases lying between them. Germline loops: CDR1 KGHSY, CDR2 FQNENV. CDR3 sequence: CASSQSDTFVNYGYTF. CDR3 nucleotides: TGTGCCAGCAGCCAATCGGACACCTTTGTTAACTATGGCTACACCTTC.

This clonotype was detected many times. The J gene is TRBJ2-7, the V gene TRBV7-2; D is possibly TRBD2 (5 bases). Germline V lookup: CDR1 SGHTA, CDR2 FQGNSA. Trimming removed 5 bases at V and 2 bases at J, with 10 bases between. This CDR3 comprises 13 residues. The CDR3 region is CASSVDGTYEQYF. CDR3 DNA: TGTGCCAGCAGCGTTGACGGGACCTACGAGCAGTACTTC.

The chain combines TRBV10-3 with TRBJ2-7, with TRBD2 matching over 7 bases. CDR1 is ENHRY and CDR2 is SYGVKD in the germline V gene. The ends lost 5 bases at V and 2 bases at J; junction bases unmatched: 6. This CDR3 spans 14 amino acids. This chain's CDR3 is CAISSAGVPYEQYF. For the CDR3, the DNA is TGTGCCATCAGTTCGGCGGGAGTCCCCTACGAGCAGTACTTC.

This clonotype was seen only a few times. This chain uses TRBV7-9 with TRBJ2-7; 9 bases map to TRBD1. This CDR3 is 13 amino acids long. Trimming removed 5 bases from V and 3 bases from J; junction bases left unmatched: 2. Germline CDR1 reads SEHNR; CDR2 reads FQNEAQ (reference sequence). The CDR3 reads CASSKGQGYEQYF. The CDR3 coding sequence is TGTGCCAGCAGCAAGGGACAGGGCTACGAGCAGTACTTC.

Ten or more counts support this clonotype. V gene TRBV3-1 combines with J gene TRBJ2-7, with 9 bases fitting TRBD1. After removal of 5 bases from V and 9 bases from J, the junction contained 14 bases not matched to a gene. The germline V gene has CDR1 LGHDT and CDR2 YNNKEL (reference sequence). The CDR3 sequence is 15 residues long. Written as DNA, the CDR3 is TGTGCCAGCAGCTATGATTACCGGGACAGGGTGCGGCAGTACTTC. Residues: CASSYDYRDRVRQYF.

The table lists this clonotype with many counts. The rearrangement uses TRBV4-2 and TRBJ1-2; D ambiguous. Germline V lookup: CDR1 LGHNA, CDR2 YNFKEQ. The CDR3 is 11 residues long. The V gene lost 0 bases and the J gene lost 14 bases, with 10 bases spanning the gap. CDR3 in DNA: TGTGCCAGCAGCCAAGAGGGGTTGGAGACCTTC. It codes for CASSQEGLETF.

This clonotype has just a few counts. This chain connects TRBV25-1 to TRBJ2-7; no clear D. Per germline, CDR1 MGHDK and CDR2 SYGVNS. The ends were cut back, 4 bases at V and 2 bases at J, with 9 bases in the middle. There are 13 residues in the CDR3. CDR3 in amino acids: CASSGRQAYEQYF. The CDR3 nucleotides are TGTGCCAGCAGTGGTCGGCAAGCCTACGAGCAGTACTTC.

This clonotype has a handful of counts. The chain recombines TRBV29-1 with TRBJ1-2, with D possibly being TRBD1 (5 bases). CDR3 length equals 12 residues. V lost 2 bases and J 7 bases, leaving 11 bases between the germline ends. Germline lookup yields CDR1 SQVTM and CDR2 ANQGSEA. CDR3 sequence: CSVESQGVGYTF. CDR3 DNA: TGCAGCGTTGAATCCCAGGGTGTTGGCTACACCTTC.

The gene calls are TRBV12-3 or TRBV12-4 and TRBJ1-1; 9 nucleotides align to TRBD1. V gave up 5 bases and J gave up 6 bases; unmatched junction bases: 7. The CDR3 extends over 14 amino acids. The CDR3 is CASSIGQGISEAFF. The CDR3 nucleotides are TGTGCCAGCAGTATAGGACAGGGGATTTCTGAAGCTTTCTTT.

V gene TRBV2 combines with J gene TRBJ2-7, with 12 nucleotides matching TRBD1. V shed 6 bases, J shed 6 bases, and the junction held 6 bases outside the gene matches. CDR3 size: 14 residues. Germline loops: CDR1 SNHLY, CDR2 FYNNEI. The CDR3 here is CASRGGQGASEQYF. The CDR3 coding sequence is TGTGCCAGCAGGGGGGGACAGGGGGCTTCCGAGCAGTACTTC.

This chain uses TRBV24-1 with TRBJ2-2; D is perhaps TRBD2 (5 bases). Trimming shortened V by 1 base and J by 2 bases, and 10 bases separated the two germline ends. Looked up from germline, CDR1 is KGHDR and CDR2 is SFDVKD. The CDR3 has 16 residues. As DNA, the CDR3 is TGTGCCACCAGTGATTTCGGGAACAGAAACACCGGGGAGCTGTTTTTT. Its translation: CATSDFGNRNTGELFF.

The chain has TRBV10-3 and TRBJ2-7, with D maybe TRBD2 (6 bases). Trimming removed 4 bases from V and 0 bases from J, with 16 bases in between. Germline V gene sequence: CDR1 ENHRY, CDR2 SYGVKD. The CDR3 runs to 16 residues. CDR3 in DNA: TGTGCCATCAGTGCCAACGGGGGTAAGAGCTCCTACGAGCAGTACTTC. Its protein is CAISANGGKSSYEQYF.

In this sample, this clonotype turned up many times. The chain is built from TRBV4-1 and TRBJ1-5; TRBD1 is a possible D gene (6 bases). Trimming stripped 0 bases from V and 0 bases from J, with 9 bases between. CDR1 and CDR2 from the germline V gene are MGHRA and YSYEKL. The CDR3 has 16 residues. The CDR3 DNA sequence: TGCGCCAGCAGCCAAGAGCCGACAGGTAGCAATCAGCCCCAGCATTTT. This sequence encodes CASSQEPTGSNQPQHF.

Details on this clonotype: A single base separates this from a much larger clone, so it may be a read error. This chain uses TRBV6-1 with TRBJ2-7; D is unclear. Germline V gene lookup returns CDR1 MNHNS and CDR2 SASEGT. Trimming took 6 bases from V and 12 from J, leaving 27 bases between them. The CDR3 length is 15 residues. This chain's CDR3 is CASRSSQELMETLYF. CDR3 nucleotides: TGTGCCAGCAGGTCATCCCAGGAATTGATGGAGACCCTGTACTTC.

The V call is TRBV10-2, the J call TRBJ1-5; D call uncertain. The CDR3 runs 13 residues. Trimming shortened V by 2 bases and J by 6 bases, and 8 bases separated the two germline ends. Germline values: CDR1 WSHSY, CDR2 SAAADI. DNA for the CDR3: TGCGCCAGCAGTGAGGTCTCGGCTCAGCCCCAGCATTTT. Protein: CASSEVSAQPQHF.

This clonotype appeared a few times. With a much larger clone just one base away, this may be a read error. The chain recombines TRBV7-2 with TRBJ1-6; D ambiguous. Trimming stripped 5 bases from V and 12 bases from J, with 11 bases between. The germline CDR1 and CDR2 sequences are SGHTA and FQGNSA. CDR3 length: 12 amino acids. This CDR3 reads CASSPIRGPLHF. The CDR3 nucleotides read TGTGCCAGCAGCCCAATTCGGGGACCCCTCCACTTT. Full variable domain (missing parts from reference TRBV7-2 and TRBJ1-6): GAGVSQSPSNKVTEKGKDVELRCDPISGHTALYWYRQSLGQGLEFLIYFQGNSAPDKSGLPSDRFSAERTGGSVSTLTIQRTQQEDSAVYLCASSPIRGPLHFGNGTRLTVT.

This clonotype was detected many times. The chain joins TRBV11-1 to TRBJ2-3; D ambiguous. This CDR3 region has 16 residues. Germline CDR1 is SGHAT and CDR2 is FQDESV (reference sequence). Trimming shortened V by 8 bases and J by 3 bases, and 21 bases separated the two germline ends. CDR3 coding DNA: TGTGCCAGCGAAGAAGGGATGTACAAGGGAACAGATACGCAGTATTTT. It encodes CASEEGMYKGTDTQYF. Full variable domain (outside the CDR3, taken from reference TRBV11-1 and TRBJ2-3): EAEVAQSPRYKITEKSQAVAFWCDPISGHATLYWYRQILGQGPELLVQFQDESVVDDSQLPKDRFSAERLKGVDSTLKIQPAELGDSAMYLCASEEGMYKGTDTQYFGPGTRLTVL.

The chain carries TRBV24-1 and TRBJ2-7, with 8 positions matching TRBD1. The CDR3 is made up of 14 amino acids. The V gene's germline CDR1 is KGHDR and CDR2 SFDVKD. The V gene end was trimmed by 3 bases and the J gene end by 9 bases; junction bases not matched to a gene: 9. The CDR3 loop is CATSDPPGGQWQYF. The CDR3 bases are TGTGCCACCAGTGATCCTCCAGGGGGCCAATGGCAGTACTTC.